Presented here are 24 T cell receptor beta chains from one specimen sequenced in a study of blood T cell repertoires in COVID-19. The data were produced by immunoSEQ multiplex PCR, yet TCRdb's version contains in-frame clones alone and is incomplete. The table shows some 150,000 clones, with approximately 85% occurring only once. Sequenced input: peripheral blood. The source is a woman between 55 and 75 years old with COVID-19, enrolled during active disease.

Comments on this clone: The sample holds other DNA sequences that translate to the same CDR3. This chain uses TRBV5-1 with TRBJ2-7; TRBD2 is a possible D gene (5 bases). The germline gives CDR1 SGHRS, CDR2 YFSETQ. The CDR3 covers 14 residues. V lost 0 bases, J lost 0 bases, and 7 bases lay in between. DNA for the CDR3: TGCGCCAGCAGCTTGGTGGGGAGCTCCTACGAGCAGTACTTC. It specifies CASSLVGSSYEQYF.

The chain combines TRBV7-2 with TRBJ2-1; the match to TRBD2 covers 9 bases. The V segment lost 5 bases and the J segment 9 bases; nucleotides outside the gene matches: 11. Germline V gene sequence: CDR1 SGHTA, CDR2 FQGNSA. This CDR3 comprises 15 residues. For the CDR3, the DNA is TGTGCCAGCAGCCACTCGGCGGGGGGGCCAATTGAGCAGTTCTTC. Translated, it gives CASSHSAGGPIEQFF.

The chain links TRBV6-5 to TRBJ1-2; TRBD1 might be the D (6 bases). V lost 2 bases to trimming and J lost 5 bases, with 9 bases between them. Germline CDR1 and CDR2: MNHEY and SVGAGI. The CDR3 is made up of 13 amino acids. The CDR3 bases are TGTGCCAGCAGTTACGGGGGCCTATATGGCTACACCTTC. The encoded protein is CASSYGGLYGYTF.

V usage is TRBV19 and J usage is TRBJ2-1; TRBD2 matches 7 bases. V shed 2 bases and J 7 bases; nucleotides not matched to a gene: 8. The CDR3 covers 15 residues. CDR1 and CDR2 from the germline V gene are LNHDA and SQIVND (reference sequence). CDR3 loop: CASSIRGGEGNEQFF. The CDR3 nucleotides read TGTGCCAGTAGTATACGGGGAGGGGAAGGGAATGAGCAGTTCTTC. Together with reference TRBV19 and TRBJ2-1, the CDR3 gives the full variable domain: DGGITQSPKYLFRKEGQNVTLSCEQNLNHDAMYWYRQDPGQGLRLIYYSQIVNDFQKGDIAEGYSVSREKKESFPLTVTSAQKNPTAFYLCASSIRGGEGNEQFFGPGTRLTVL.

This chain connects TRBV29-1 to TRBJ1-1; D uncertain. Germline V lookup: CDR1 SQVTM, CDR2 ANQGSEA. The CDR3 runs 10 residues. The V end was cut by 8 bases, the J end by 7 bases, with 11 bases between. CDR3 residues: CSFDRLEAFF. For the CDR3, the DNA is TGCAGCTTCGATCGACTTGAAGCTTTCTTT.

The V gene is TRBV7-3, the J gene TRBJ1-1; TRBD1 might be the D (5 bases). The V gene's germline CDR1 is SGHTA and CDR2 FQGTGA. This CDR3 spans 14 amino acids. V was shortened by 5 bases and J by 5 bases, with 15 bases between the two germline ends. The CDR3: CASSLGWGSTEAFF. The CDR3 region has the DNA TGTGCCAGCAGCCTCGGGTGGGGCAGTACTGAAGCTTTCTTT.

The rearrangement joins TRBV5-8 to TRBJ2-1; 9 bases align to TRBD1. Germline V lookup: CDR1 SGHTS, CDR2 YDEGEE. The CDR3 sequence is 15 residues long. V lost 3 bases and J lost 4; bases outside the gene matches: 5. This CDR3 is CASSSPGQGYNEQFF. The CDR3 bases are TGTGCCAGCAGCTCCCCGGGACAGGGATACAATGAGCAGTTCTTC. The full variable domain, its missing parts supplied by reference TRBV5-8 and TRBJ2-1, is EAGVTQSPTHLIKTRGQQATLRCSPISGHTSVYWYQQALGLGLQFLLWYDEGEERNRGNFPPRFSGRQFPNYSSELNVNALELEDSALYLCASSSPGQGYNEQFFGPGTRLTVL.

The chain links TRBV2 to TRBJ1-2, with 8 bases that match TRBD1. Germline-derived CDR1 and CDR2 are SNHLY and FYNNEI. V trimming: 1 base; J trimming: 5 bases; junction bases outside the gene matches: 12. CDR3 length: 17 amino acids. CDR3 bases: TGTGCCAGCAGTGAAGGCCCACCACAGGGGGAGTATTATGGCTACACCTTC. Its translation: CASSEGPPQGEYYGYTF.

The chain links TRBV7-9 to TRBJ2-3; TRBD2 is a possible D gene (7 bases). Trimming stripped 2 bases from V and 2 bases from J, with 11 bases between. The CDR3 contains 15 residues. Germline V gene data show CDR1 as SEHNR and CDR2 as FQNEAQ (reference sequence). CDR3 bases: TGTGCCAGCAGCTTACTGGGGGGGGCCACAGATACGCAGTATTTT. Translated, it gives CASSLLGGATDTQYF. The variable domain in full, completed from reference TRBV7-9 and TRBJ2-3, reads DTGVSQNPRHKITKRGQNVTFRCDPISEHNRLYWYRQTLGQGPEFLTYFQNEAQLEKSRLLSDRFSAERPKGSFSTLEIQRTEQGDSAMYLCASSLLGGATDTQYFGPGTRLTVL.

The V call is TRBV6-2 or TRBV6-3, the J call TRBJ1-6; TRBD1 matches at 12 bases. Per germline, CDR1 MNHEY and CDR2 SVGEGT. V dropped 0 bases and J dropped 12; count of bases not matched to a gene: 6. The CDR3 is made up of 16 amino acids. The CDR3 sequence: CASSYSWGQGARPLHF. The CDR3 DNA sequence: TGTGCCAGCAGTTACTCGTGGGGACAGGGGGCGCGACCCCTCCACTTT.

The V call is TRBV9, the J call TRBJ2-1; the match to TRBD2 covers 8 bases. CDR1 and CDR2 (germline): SGDLS, YYNGEE. This CDR3 is built from 15 residues. The J segment lost 5 bases and the V segment lost 0 bases, leaving 4 bases of the junction unmatched. The CDR3 reads CASSVDGGDNNEQFF. The DNA for the CDR3 is TGTGCCAGCAGCGTAGACGGGGGGGATAACAATGAGCAGTTCTTC.

This chain joins TRBV15 and TRBJ2-7; TRBD1 matches at 8 bases. Unmatched junction bases numbered 4, after V lost 1 base and J lost 2 bases. The CDR3 length is 15 residues. In germline, CDR1 is LNHNV, CDR2 YYDKDF (reference sequence). The CDR3 loop reads CATSRASRGPYEQYF. CDR3 nucleotides: TGTGCCACCAGCAGAGCAAGCAGGGGGCCCTACGAGCAGTACTTC.

The chain links TRBV10-3 to TRBJ2-3, with 9 bases identical to TRBD1. The CDR3 runs 14 residues. The junction had 7 bases not matched to a gene; V was cut back by 6 bases and J by 6 bases. Germline assignment: CDR1 ENHRY and CDR2 SYGVKD. CDR3 sequence reads: CAIRGQGGPDTQYF. CDR3 DNA: TGTGCCATCAGGGGACAGGGAGGTCCGGATACGCAGTATTTT.

The chain joins TRBV7-3 to TRBJ2-7, with 8 nucleotides matching TRBD2. Per the germline V gene, CDR1 is SGHTA and CDR2 is FQGTGA. V lost 0 bases, J lost 3 bases, and 7 bases stayed unmatched. This CDR3 comprises 16 residues. The CDR3 protein is CASSLTTARGDYEQYF. Here the CDR3 DNA reads TGTGCCAGCAGCTTAACGACTGCGCGGGGGGACTACGAGCAGTACTTC.

The chain combines TRBV21-1 with TRBJ1-2; the table's D call TRBD1 went unverified against the DNA. TRBV21-1 is marked as a pseudogene. This CDR3 is 11 amino acids long. The CDR3 is CASSKRTGPTF. In DNA, the CDR3 is TGTGCCAGCAGCAAAAGGACAGGCCCTACCTTC.

This clone has just a few counts. The chain carries TRBV5-1 and TRBJ1-1; unclear D gene. This CDR3 has 14 amino acids. The ends were cut back, 5 bases at V and 5 bases at J, with 16 bases in the middle. The germline V gene has CDR1 SGHRS and CDR2 YFSETQ. As DNA, the CDR3 is TGCGCCAGCAGTTCAATAGGAGGAGATACTGAAGCTTTCTTT. Amino acid sequence: CASSSIGGDTEAFF.

This chain links TRBV7-9 with TRBJ1-1; TRBD1 matches at 7 bases. The CDR3 has 13 residues. The trim removed 5 bases at V and 10 bases at J, leaving 10 bases unmatched. Germline CDR1 is SEHNR and CDR2 is FQNEAQ (reference sequence). The CDR3 loop is CASSRQGPEVAFF. The CDR3 nucleotides read TGTGCCAGCAGCCGACAGGGCCCAGAGGTAGCTTTCTTT.

The chain combines TRBV5-1 with TRBJ2-7; TRBD1 matches at 7 bases. The V and J ends lost 7 bases and 1 base, in that order; junction bases with no gene match: 11. Germline CDR1 reads SGHRS; CDR2 reads YFSETQ. This CDR3 contains 15 residues. This chain's CDR3 is CASAPWAGGSYEQYF. CDR3 DNA: TGCGCCAGCGCCCCCTGGGCAGGGGGATCCTACGAGCAGTACTTC.

V gene TRBV29-1 combines with J gene TRBJ1-5; D gene unclear. CDR3 length: 12 amino acids. Trimming took off 3 bases at V and 6 bases at J, with 9 bases between the two ends. Germline V gives CDR1 SQVTM, CDR2 ANQGSEA. The CDR3 loop reads CSVENTGQPQHF. The CDR3 coding sequence is TGCAGCGTTGAGAATACCGGTCAGCCCCAGCATTTT. The full variable domain, completed using reference TRBV29-1 and TRBJ1-5, is SAVISQKPSRDICQRGTSLTIQCQVDSQVTMMFWYRQQPGQSLTLIATANQGSEATYESGFVIDKFPISRPNLTFSTLTVSNMSPEDSSIYLCSVENTGQPQHFGDGTRLSIL.

V is TRBV6-1 and J is TRBJ1-5; tentative D call: TRBD1 (6 bases). V gave up 1 base and J gave up 0 bases, with 13 bases separating them. The CDR3 consists of 17 residues. Germline-derived CDR1 and CDR2 are MNHNS and SASEGT. The CDR3 bases are TGTGCCAGCAGTGAAGTGCAGGGGCAATATAGCAATCAGCCCCAGCATTTT. It specifies CASSEVQGQYSNQPQHF.

The chain combines TRBV5-4 with TRBJ2-7, with D possibly matching TRBD1 (6 bases). Between the trimmed V and J ends, which lost 5 bases and 5 bases, there was a span of 14 bases. The CDR3 runs to 13 residues. The germline CDR1 and CDR2 sequences are SGHNT and YYREEE (reference sequence). CDR3 in DNA: TGTGCCAGCAGGACCGGGACAAACGACGAGCAGTACTTC. This sequence encodes CASRTGTNDEQYF.

The chain joins TRBV7-2 to TRBJ2-7; 11 nucleotides match TRBD1. The V gene's germline CDR1 is SGHTA and CDR2 FQGNSA. CDR3 length: 19 residues. Losses at the gene ends were 3 bases for V and 6 bases for J; bases not matched to a gene: 19. This chain's CDR3 is CASSFVKGQGAIASLEQYF. The CDR3 coding sequence is TGTGCCAGCAGCTTCGTGAAAGGACAGGGGGCGATCGCCTCCCTCGAGCAGTACTTC. The complete variable domain, with remaining parts taken from reference TRBV7-2 and TRBJ2-7, reads GAGVSQSPSNKVTEKGKDVELRCDPISGHTALYWYRQSLGQGLEFLIYFQGNSAPDKSGLPSDRFSAERTGGSVSTLTIQRTQQEDSAVYLCASSFVKGQGAIASLEQYFGPGTRLTVT.

The chain employs TRBV5-6 and TRBJ1-4, with D uncertain. Germline V gene lookup returns CDR1 SGHDT and CDR2 YYEEEE. Deletions cut 0 bases from V and 8 bases from J, with 17 bases between. The CDR3 runs to 16 residues. The CDR3, as DNA: TGTGCCAGCAGCTTGGGGCGTGGAGGATTCGGAGAAAAACTGTTTTTT. Protein: CASSLGRGGFGEKLFF.

This chain links TRBV2 with TRBJ1-5; weak D call: TRBD1 (5 bases). The germline gives CDR1 SNHLY, CDR2 FYNNEI. Trimming removed 3 bases from V and 7 bases from J, with 16 bases in between. This CDR3 comprises 15 residues. The CDR3 spells CASSDLGGVYQPQHF. The CDR3 DNA is TGTGCCAGCAGTGATTTAGGAGGGGTCTACCAGCCCCAGCATTTT.